The rows below give T cell receptor beta chains drawn from one sample of a study of cytomegalovirus exposure and HLA in healthy donors. The assay was immunoSEQ multiplex PCR, and TCRdb's table has in-frame clones only and misses some. The table includes under 90,000 clones, 70% to 80% detected once. Sequencing input: PBMCs. These receptors were taken from a man aged 35 to 55 in good health and CMV-seropositive. Each CDR3 is given with its conserved first and last residue. D genes are given only for firm matches. Some rows mark clone size as missing; the rest say once, few, many or name a class of expanded clone.

once	TRBV15	TRBJ2-5	.	TGTGCCACCAGCAGAGATAGGGGGGGCGAGGAGACCCAGTACTTC	CATSRDRGGEETQYF
few	TRBV5-1	TRBJ2-7	.	TGCGCCAGCAGCTTGACTCCAGGACAGCCCTACGAGCAGTACTTC	CASSLTPGQPYEQYF
once	TRBV2	TRBJ2-7	.	TGTGCCAGCAGTGACCCGGTCGCCTACGAGCAGTACTTC	CASSDPVAYEQYF
.	TRBV20-1	TRBJ1-1	.	TGCAGTGCTCCAACGGGGGAGCAAGCTTTCTTT	CSAPTGEQAFF
.	TRBV29-1	TRBJ1-1	.	TGCAGCGTTGCCCGGAACACTGAAGCTTTCTTT	CSVARNTEAFF
.	TRBV27	TRBJ1-1	.	TGTGCCAGCAGTTTAGGGCTTATGAACACTGAAGCTTTCTTT	CASSLGLMNTEAFF
.	TRBV2	TRBJ1-5	TRBD1	TGTGCCAGCAGTGCCGGACAGGGAGATCAGCCCCAGCATTTT	CASSAGQGDQPQHF
.	TRBV5-1	TRBJ2-2	.	TGCGCCAGCAGCTTGGGTCCGGGTTTGAACACCGGGGAGCTGTTTTTT	CASSLGPGLNTGELFF
.	TRBV15	TRBJ2-1	TRBD2	TGTGCCACCAGCAGCGGACTAGCGGACAATGAGCAGTTCTTC	CATSSGLADNEQFF
.	TRBV2	TRBJ2-3	TRBD1	TGTGCCAGCTTGAGTCGGGACAGGAATACGCAGTATTTT	CASLSRDRNTQYF
few	TRBV7-6	TRBJ1-4	TRBD1	TGTGCCAGCAGTCCAAGACAGGGAACAACTAATGAAAAACTGTTTTTT	CASSPRQGTTNEKLFF
few	TRBV19	TRBJ1-2	TRBD1	TGTGCCAGCCGACCGGGACAGGGTAATGGCTACACCTTC	CASRPGQGNGYTF
.	TRBV7-2	TRBJ2-2	.	TGTGCCAGCAGACGGGACAGGCGGGAGAGCGGGGAGCTGTTTTTT	CASRRDRRESGELFF
few	TRBV5-1	TRBJ1-1	TRBD1	TGCGCCAGCAGCTTGGCCGGGACAGGCTTTAGTGAAGCTTTCTTT	CASSLAGTGFSEAFF
.	TRBV5-1	TRBJ2-2	.	TGCGCCAGCAGCCCAGACGGGGGATCGAACACCGGGGAGCTGTTTTTT	CASSPDGGSNTGELFF
few	TRBV5-4	TRBJ1-3	TRBD1	TGTGCCAGCAAAGACAGGGCTCGTGACACCATATATTTT	CASKDRARDTIYF
.	TRBV6-6	TRBJ1-2	TRBD1	TGTGCCAGCAGTTACTCGGTGACAGGGGTTAACTATGGCTACACCTTC	CASSYSVTGVNYGYTF
.	TRBV29-1	TRBJ1-4	.	TGCAGCGTTGGGTGGGCGGGCCCCAATGAAAAACTGTTTTTT	CSVGWAGPNEKLFF
few	TRBV5-1	TRBJ1-2	TRBD1	TGCGCCAGCAGGGCAGGGGGGTCTAACTATGGCTACACCTTC	CASRAGGSNYGYTF
.	TRBV27	TRBJ2-5	.	TGTGCCAGCAGTAAAGCGGTACAAGAGACCCAGTACTTC	CASSKAVQETQYF
.	TRBV11-2	TRBJ2-3	TRBD1	TGTGCCAGCAGCTGGGACAGGATCACAGATACGCAGTATTTT	CASSWDRITDTQYF
.	TRBV5-1	TRBJ1-5	.	TGCGCCAGCAGCTGGGGGGTTGACAGCAATCAGCCCCAGCATTTT	CASSWGVDSNQPQHF
.	TRBV23-1	TRBJ2-3	TRBD1	TGCGCCAGCAGTATGGTCGGGGTCCGGGACAGGGAAAAAGATACGCAGTATTTT	CASSMVGVRDREKDTQYF
few	TRBV5-4	TRBJ2-1	TRBD2	TGTGCCAGCAGCCTTTTGTTGCGCGGGAGGTCCTACAATGAGCAGTTCTTC	CASSLLLRGRSYNEQFF
.	TRBV2	TRBJ1-1	.	TGTGCCAGCAGTGCAGCCAGGGTAGGCACTGAAGCTTTCTTT	CASSAARVGTEAFF
.	TRBV7-9	TRBJ1-1	.	TGTGCCAGCAGCTTCGGGACATTGAACACTGAAGCTTTCTTT	CASSFGTLNTEAFF
.	TRBV2	TRBJ2-7	.	TGTGCCAGCAGTGGACCGACAGTCTACGAGCAGTACTTC	CASSGPTVYEQYF
.	TRBV12-5	TRBJ2-5	TRBD2	TGTGCTAGTGGCCCTGGACTAGCGGGATTTTACGGGGAGACCCAGTACTTC	CASGPGLAGFYGETQYF
.	TRBV28	TRBJ1-2	TRBD1	TGTGCCAGCAGCACTCACAGGGGATATGGCTACACCTTC	CASSTHRGYGYTF
once	TRBV29-1	TRBJ2-1	TRBD1	TGCAGCGTTTGGGACAGGAGACACAATGAGCAGTTCTTC	CSVWDRRHNEQFF
few	TRBV11-2	TRBJ2-7	TRBD1	TGTGCCAGCAGCTTAGAAAGGACAGGCATCAGCGAGCAGTACTTC	CASSLERTGISEQYF
.	TRBV27	TRBJ2-1	TRBD2	TGTGCCAGCAGTCAACCCCTCGGGCTAGCGGTGAGCTCCTACAATGAGCAGTTCTTC	CASSQPLGLAVSSYNEQFF
.	TRBV7-2	TRBJ2-1	TRBD2	TGTGCCAGCAGCTCTAGCGGGGGACGCCACAATGAGCAGTTCTTC	CASSSSGGRHNEQFF
.	TRBV10-3	TRBJ2-1	TRBD2	TGTGCCACCTCTACCCTAGCGGGGGGAATCAATGAGCAGTTCTTC	CATSTLAGGINEQFF
.	TRBV6-6	TRBJ1-5	TRBD1	TGTGCCAGCAGCTGGGGACAGGACAATCAGCCCCAGCATTTT	CASSWGQDNQPQHF
.	TRBV5-1	TRBJ2-1	.	TGCGCCAGCAGCAAGGGGTTATCCTACAATGAGCAGTTCTTC	CASSKGLSYNEQFF
.	TRBV29-1	TRBJ1-2	.	TGCAGCGTTGTAGGGAGAGATGGCTACACCTTC	CSVVGRDGYTF
.	TRBV5-6	TRBJ1-1	TRBD1	TGTGCCAGCAGCAGGGACAGGGGGCAGGCTTTCTTT	CASSRDRGQAFF
.	TRBV30	TRBJ2-7	.	TGTGCCTGGACCGAGGGGGACGAGCAGTACTTC	CAWTEGDEQYF
.	TRBV6-1	TRBJ2-1	TRBD1	TGTGCCAGCAGTGAATTGGCGACAGGGTCAAATGAGCAGTTCTTC	CASSELATGSNEQFF
once	TRBV2	TRBJ2-7	.	TGTGCCAGCAGTGATAGAGGGGGAGAGCAGTACTTC	CASSDRGGEQYF